This T cell receptor beta chain was recorded in a study of shared clonotypes between healthy human individuals. The CDR3 runs to 13 residues. Deletions cut 9 bases from V and 4 bases from J, with 15 bases between. Germline loops: CDR1 LNHDA, CDR2 SQIVND (reference sequence). Assay: immunoSEQ multiplex PCR; the TCRdb copy retains only in-frame clones and omits some. The table lists approximately 640,000 clones, around 91% of them singletons. V gene TRBV19 combines with J gene TRBJ2-5; D may match TRBD1 or TRBD2 (5 bases each). The sample comprised memory CD8+ T cells from PBMCs. The subset was: CD45RO+ cells pooled with CCR7-negative TemRA cells. The TCR was taken from a man aged 18-30 years in good health. Some clones in this sample may be carry-over from other donors' samples. This CDR3 reads CASRFGGIETQYF. The CDR3 bases are TGTGCCAGCCGATTTGGGGGAATAGAGACCCAGTACTTC.